The T cell receptor (beta chain) under discussion was sequenced for a study of blood T cell repertoires in COVID-19. Overall study: Acute and convalescent COVID-19 specimens originated in the United States, Italy and Spain. PBMCs, B-cell-depleted T cells, or T cells provided the cDNA or gDNA that made up the material.

This clone was counted a single time. Methods used by the authors: It was from reference gene primer amplification that nucleated cell counts were estimated. Method: immunoSEQ multiplex PCR; TCRdb's copy keeps in-frame clones and lacks some. V and J calls plus clone size are reproduced from that table; the DNA served to infer D and trimming. The data contain about 52,000 clones, more than 85% of them seen just once; the ten biggest clones take up 15%. The TCR sequence derives from a human donor with active COVID-19. The donor label of this sample is uncertain. The sample was peripheral blood.

The CDR3 loop is CASRNSGIRTEAFF. The CDR3, as DNA: TGTGCCAGCAGGAACTCGGGGATCCGCACTGAAGCTTTCTTT. The rearrangement joins TRBV6-5 to TRBJ1-1, with D unresolved. In germline, CDR1 is MNHEY, CDR2 SVGAGI. This CDR3 is 14 amino acids long. The V end lost 6 bases, the J end lost 4 bases, and 15 bases lay between the germline ends.